Listed here are 20 T cell receptor beta chains from one sample, sequenced in a study of early T cells in non-severe SARS-CoV-2 infection. Via MiXCR, TCRdb re-called the 5' RACE reads, giving one row per CDR3 protein. Of 60,000 to 65,000 distinct CDR3 sequences listed, roughly 9% are singletons. The sequencing here drew on whole blood, taken at baseline. The origin of the receptors is an adult who was a healthcare worker with PCR-confirmed SARS-CoV-2 infection or an uninfected control (not recorded which).

As for this clonotype: The junction and the germline gene differ at one end; a read error may be behind it. The gene calls are TRBV7-7 and TRBJ2-2; D not resolved. Germline assignment: CDR1 SSHAT and CDR2 FNYEAQ (reference sequence). The CDR3 length is 13 residues. As DNA, the CDR3 is TGTGCTAGCAGCCCAGAGAACACCGGGGAGCTGTTTTTT. Translating gives CASSPENTGELFF.

This clonotype was detected ten times or more. The gene calls are TRBV7-9 and TRBJ1-2; D gene ambiguous. CDR1 is SEHNR and CDR2 is FQNEAQ in the germline V gene (reference sequence). Between the trimmed V and J ends, which lost 2 bases and 6 bases, there was a span of 7 bases. The CDR3 consists of 12 residues. The CDR3 nucleotides are TGTGCCAGCAGCTTATTTCAGGATGGCTACACCTTC. Translation: CASSLFQDGYTF.

This clonotype was picked up a small number of times. This sequence joins TRBV9 and TRBJ2-7, with D maybe TRBD2 (5 bases). Per the germline V gene, CDR1 is SGDLS and CDR2 is YYNGEE. Between the trimmed V and J ends, which lost 4 bases and 1 base, there was a span of 15 bases. The CDR3 has 15 amino acids. CDR3 sequence reads: CASSPRTAQSYEQYF. The CDR3 region has the DNA TGTGCCAGCAGCCCTCGGACTGCCCAATCCTACGAGCAGTACTTC.

This clonotype showed up many times. The gene calls are TRBV7-9 and TRBJ2-2, with D perhaps being TRBD1 or TRBD2 (5 bases each). V shed 7 bases and J shed 4 bases, with 16 bases lying between them. Germline V gives CDR1 SEHNR, CDR2 FQNEAQ (reference sequence). The CDR3 has 15 residues. In DNA form, the CDR3 reads TGTGCCAGCATCATGACAGAGGGGTTCACCGGGGAGCTGTTTTTT. It codes for CASIMTEGFTGELFF. Full variable domain (outside the CDR3, taken from reference TRBV7-9 and TRBJ2-2): DTGVSQNPRHKITKRGQNVTFRCDPISEHNRLYWYRQTLGQGPEFLTYFQNEAQLEKSRLLSDRFSAERPKGSFSTLEIQRTEQGDSAMYLCASIMTEGFTGELFFGEGSRLTVL.

In this sample, this clonotype turned up a few times. The chain combines TRBV12-5 with TRBJ1-4, with a tentative D call TRBD1 (5 bases). The CDR3 spans 16 residues. The germline CDR1 and CDR2 sequences are LGHNT and FRNRAP. Trimming took off 1 base at V and 8 bases at J, with 17 bases between the two ends. In DNA, the CDR3 is TGTGCTAGTGGTTTGGCCCTGGGGCAGGGTGCCGAAAAACTGTTTTTT. It translates to CASGLALGQGAEKLFF.

This clonotype was detected only a few times. V gene TRBV24-1 combines with J gene TRBJ2-1, with TRBD2 identical over 7 bases. V lost 3 bases and J lost 0; bases outside the gene matches: 4. Germline-derived CDR1 and CDR2 are KGHDR and SFDVKD. This CDR3 contains 16 residues. CDR3 sequence reads: CATSDPSGTSYNEQFF. Written as DNA, the CDR3 is TGTGCCACCAGTGATCCGAGCGGGACCTCCTACAATGAGCAGTTCTTC.

This clonotype was detected many times. The chain is built from TRBV5-1 and TRBJ1-3; D gene uncertain. The V gene's germline CDR1 is SGHRS and CDR2 YFSETQ. V gave up 1 base and J gave up 11 bases, with 13 bases separating them. This CDR3 spans 13 amino acids. CDR3 in amino acids: CASSLSPPDAIYF. CDR3 bases: TGCGCCAGCAGCTTGAGCCCTCCGGACGCCATATATTTT.

This chain links TRBV11-2 with TRBJ2-4; perhaps TRBD1 as D (6 bases). Germline V CDR1 and CDR2: SGHAT, FQNNGV. The CDR3 sequence is 14 residues long. V lost 4 bases and J lost 8, with 15 bases in between. The CDR3 sequence is CASSSPQGQYIQYF. The DNA of the CDR3 is TGTGCCAGCAGCTCCCCTCAGGGGCAATACATTCAGTACTTC.

This clonotype appeared many times. This sequence joins TRBV12-3 or TRBV12-4 and TRBJ2-3; TRBD1 matches 7 bases. Losses at the gene ends were 1 base for V and 2 bases for J; bases not matched to a gene: 3. This CDR3 has 15 amino acids. CDR3 amino acids: CASSLGDRVTDTQYF. CDR3 sequence (DNA): TGTGCCAGCAGTTTAGGAGACAGGGTCACAGATACGCAGTATTTT.

The table lists this clonotype with many counts. V and J are TRBV27 and TRBJ2-7; 8 bases line up with TRBD2. Trimming cost V 3 bases and J 7 bases; bases outside gene matches: 8. The CDR3 extends over 14 amino acids. CDR1 MNHEY and CDR2 SMNVEV come from the germline V gene (reference sequence). The CDR3 reads CASSFREGLDEQYF. CDR3 DNA: TGTGCCAGCAGTTTCCGGGAGGGATTGGATGAGCAGTACTTC.

This clonotype has just one count. This CDR3 is CAIRRGGRETQYF. CDR3 sequence (DNA): TGTGCCATCAGGCGGGGCGGGAGGGAGACCCAGTACTTC. The V and J genes are TRBV7-2 and TRBJ2-5; the match to TRBD2 covers 8 bases. The J segment lost 5 bases and the V segment lost 10 bases, leaving 9 bases of the junction unmatched. The CDR3 is 13 amino acids. Germline loops: CDR1 SGHTA, CDR2 FQGNSA.

This clonotype has a count of ten or more. The J gene is TRBJ2-3, the V gene TRBV7-6; TRBD2 matches 9 bases. The J segment lost 1 base and the V segment lost 4 bases, leaving 3 bases of the junction unmatched. The CDR3 consists of 15 residues. Germline V gene data show CDR1 as SGHVS and CDR2 as FNYEAQ. The CDR3 coding sequence is TGTGCCAGCAGCTCCTGGACTAGCGGCACAGATACGCAGTATTTT. Protein: CASSSWTSGTDTQYF.

This clonotype occurred many times. The CDR3, as DNA: TGTGCCAGCAGTGAAGGTAGCGGGAGTGGAGATACGCAGTATTTT. Translation: CASSEGSGSGDTQYF. The J gene is TRBJ2-3, the V gene TRBV6-1; 9 bases align to TRBD2. CDR1 is MNHNS, CDR2 SASEGT, per germline. The CDR3 totals 15 residues. V gave up 1 base and J gave up 5 bases; unmatched junction bases: 4.

The sample holds a few counts of this clonotype. This chain links TRBV7-2 with TRBJ2-3, with 8 nucleotides matching TRBD2. CDR1 SGHTA and CDR2 FQGNSA come from the germline V gene. Trimming took 5 bases from V and 1 from J; bases not matched to a gene: 17. The CDR3 sequence is 19 residues long. The CDR3 region has the DNA TGTGCCAGCAGCCCGAGGGGATATAGCGGGACCATGCGCACAGATACGCAGTATTTT. Encoded protein: CASSPRGYSGTMRTDTQYF.

J is TRBJ2-1 and V is TRBV24-1; 13 bases match TRBD2. The CDR3 has 17 amino acids. J lost 4 bases, V lost 2 bases, and 4 bases had no gene match. Germline CDR1 KGHDR, CDR2 SFDVKD. Here the CDR3 DNA reads TGTGCCACCAGTGATTCGGCGGGACTAGCGGGATACAATGAGCAGTTCTTC. Amino acid sequence: CATSDSAGLAGYNEQFF.

The chain uses TRBV9 and TRBJ2-7, with a tentative D call TRBD1 (6 bases). The germline V gene has CDR1 SGDLS and CDR2 YYNGEE. V lost 0 bases to trimming and J lost 3 bases, with 7 bases between them. The CDR3 covers 13 residues. CDR3 loop: CASSVVGGYEQYF. CDR3 bases: TGTGCCAGCAGCGTAGTAGGGGGCTACGAGCAGTACTTC.

This clonotype was counted only a few times. CDR3 nucleotides: TGTGCCAGCAGATTAAGCGGAGGCCAAGAGACCCAGTACTTC. It encodes CASRLSGGQETQYF. This chain links TRBV7-2 with TRBJ2-5, with D tentatively TRBD2 (5 bases). CDR3 size: 14 residues. Trimming cost V 6 bases and J 1 base, with 12 bases left between them. Germline values: CDR1 SGHTA, CDR2 FQGNSA. The full variable domain, its missing parts supplied by reference TRBV7-2 and TRBJ2-5, is GAGVSQSPSNKVTEKGKDVELRCDPISGHTALYWYRQSLGQGLEFLIYFQGNSAPDKSGLPSDRFSAERTGGSVSTLTIQRTQQEDSAVYLCASRLSGGQETQYFGPGTRLLVL.

This clonotype was recorded at least ten times. This chain uses TRBV20-1 with TRBJ2-1, with 9 bases lining up with TRBD1. V gave up 6 bases and J gave up 8 bases; unmatched junction bases: 8. Germline CDR1 reads DFQATT; CDR2 reads SNEGSKA (reference sequence). The CDR3 extends over 13 amino acids. The CDR3 DNA sequence: TGCAGTGCGGCCCCGGGACAGGGTCATGAGCAGTTCTTC. Residues: CSAAPGQGHEQFF.

This clonotype has more than one count but fewer than ten. This rearrangement joins TRBV7-9 to TRBJ2-2, with 7 positions matching TRBD1. The junction had 3 bases not matched to a gene; V was cut back by 1 base and J by 4 bases. CDR1 and CDR2 (germline): SEHNR, FQNEAQ (reference sequence). This CDR3 spans 15 amino acids. In DNA, the CDR3 is TGTGCCAGCAGCTTAGTGACAGGGAGCACCGGGGAGCTGTTTTTT. Its translation is CASSLVTGSTGELFF.

The chain is built from TRBV10-3 and TRBJ2-3; TRBD2 matches 10 bases. The CDR3 totals 16 residues. J lost 2 bases, V lost 6 bases, and 8 bases had no gene match. Germline CDR1 ENHRY, CDR2 SYGVKD. The CDR3 region has the DNA TGTGCCATCAGGGCTAGCGGGAGAGGGGACACAGATACGCAGTATTTT. It encodes CAIRASGRGDTDTQYF.